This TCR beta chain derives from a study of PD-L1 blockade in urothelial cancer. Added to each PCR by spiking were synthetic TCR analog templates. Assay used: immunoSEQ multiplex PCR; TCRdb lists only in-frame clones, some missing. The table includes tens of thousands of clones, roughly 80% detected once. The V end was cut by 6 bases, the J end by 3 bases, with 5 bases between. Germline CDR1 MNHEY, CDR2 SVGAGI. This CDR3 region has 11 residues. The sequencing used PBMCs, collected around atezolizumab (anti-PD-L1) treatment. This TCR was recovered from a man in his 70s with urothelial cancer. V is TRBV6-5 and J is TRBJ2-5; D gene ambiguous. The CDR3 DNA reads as TGTGCCAGCAGAACAAAAGAGACCCAGTACTTC. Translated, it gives CASRTKETQYF.